This TCR beta chain came from a study of blood T cell repertoires in COVID-19. Turning to the study itself: The United States, Italy and Spain provided the acute and convalescent COVID-19 samples.

Germline-derived CDR1 and CDR2 are SSHAT and FNYEAQ (reference sequence). V was cut by 5 bases and J by 2 bases, with 12 bases left in between. CDR3 size: 14 residues. Authors' analysis steps: Estimation of nucleated cell counts relied on the amplification of reference gene primers. Some clones are missing from TCRdb's copy, which holds only in-frame ones; the method was immunoSEQ multiplex PCR. V and J calls and clone size are as listed in that table; D and trimming were resolved from the DNA. The data hold about 330,000 clones, with approximately 88% observed a single time. Patients of the Seattle cohort, enrolled during active infection, were followed longitudinally.

The chain links TRBV7-7 to TRBJ2-5; D is unresolved. The clonotype originates from a man aged 25 to 40 with COVID-19, enrolled during active disease. The sequencing sample was made of peripheral blood. CDR3 sequence (DNA): TGTGCCAGCAGCCTATCGACACTTCAAGAGACCCAGTACTTC. This codes for CASSLSTLQETQYF.